This T cell receptor beta chain is drawn from a study of T cell responses to AZD1222 COVID-19 vaccine. For the study at large: Second-dose recipients at about 4 or about 12 weeks were treated as one pooled group.

Study conclusions and caveats: Only five to seven AZD1222 recipients tested seropositive at baseline. Nearly half of unique spike-specific TCRs reportedly avoided B.1.351 and B.1.1.7 mutated regions.

Assay used: immunoSEQ multiplex PCR; TCRdb lists only in-frame clones, some missing. The table lists around 88,000 clones, 86% of them singletons, with approximately 7% in the top ten. This CDR3 has 13 residues. CDR1 is SGHTA, CDR2 FQGNSA, per germline. V was pared by 1 base and J by 7 bases, with 7 bases between. Points on this clone: Antigen specificity is unknown.

This sequence joins TRBV7-2 and TRBJ1-4, with a weak D call TRBD1 (6 bases). This sequence originates from an adult in good health. The specimen was peripheral blood, collected on day 0 of AZD1222 vaccination. CDR3 DNA sequence: TGTGCCAGCAGCTTAGGACAGGCTGAAAAACTGTTTTTT. This translates into CASSLGQAEKLFF.